This T cell receptor (beta chain) was obtained from a study of human T cells and chemical hapten exposure. Noted time point: patch test 1, 2 weeks after DPC sensitization. The treatment here: therapeutic diphenylcyclopropenone sensitization with weekly scalp DPC. This clonotype was seen at least ten times. Its target is unknown. The J segment lost 2 bases and the V segment lost 2 bases, leaving 5 bases of the junction unmatched. This CDR3 has 16 residues. The germline gives CDR1 SGHAT, CDR2 FQDESV (reference sequence). Unique molecular identifiers were attached to individual cDNA molecules within the library. MiXCR, run by TCRdb on the RACE reads, gives a single entry per CDR3 protein. Of around 380,000 distinct CDR3 sequences listed, approximately 5% are singletons. General study results and limits: There were significantly more large CDR3 similarity clusters among expanded TCRs than among controls.

The source was whole blood, collected in connection with sensitization to the hapten diphenylcyclopropenone (DPC). The chain combines TRBV11-1 with TRBJ2-3, with 9 positions matching TRBD1. The TCR comes from a woman aged 45 to 65 with alopecia areata. Some clones in this sample may be carry-over from other donors' samples. CDR3 loop: CASSLWDRAFTDTQYF. CDR3 DNA sequence: TGTGCCAGCAGCTTATGGGACAGGGCTTTCACAGATACGCAGTATTTT.